This TCR beta chain was captured by sequencing in a study of identical twins. Notes on the study in general: Twins shared out-of-frame alpha sequences with excess low generation probability.

Germline CDR1 and CDR2: SGHRS and YFSETQ. V lost 1 base, J lost 4 bases, and 5 bases stayed unmatched. The CDR3 extends over 16 amino acids. Only healthy Caucasians were enrolled as donors. This clonotype was found a few times. Its antigen remains unknown. A universal primer site arose from template switching, and cDNA bore unique molecular identifiers. TCRdb re-analysed the 5' RACE reads in MiXCR, keeping a single row per CDR3 protein. The data hold some 1,600,000 distinct CDR3 sequences, with roughly 35% observed a single time. The TCR originated in a newborn girl in good health. Sequencing was done on a sample of cord blood. The chain employs TRBV5-1 and TRBJ2-5, with 12 positions matching TRBD1. The CDR3 sequence: CASSLKGTGGLETQYF. CDR3 DNA: TGCGCCAGCAGCTTGAAAGGGACAGGGGGCCTAGAGACCCAGTACTTC.